Sequencing of this T cell receptor (beta chain) was carried out in a study of shared clonotypes between healthy human individuals. Study summary: Each donor had three CD4 naive, three CD4 memory, two CD8 naive and one CD8 memory plate.

Note on this clone: Antigen: not known.

Trimming shortened V by 7 bases and J by 3 bases, and 18 bases separated the two germline ends. The V gene's germline CDR1 is SNHLY and CDR2 FYNNEI. The CDR3 loop spans 15 amino acids. The study's findings and limits: Clonotype sharing among donors, it was expected, would be affected by sequencing depth.

The test was conducted at deep level. Every subset had its genomic DNA shared out evenly among several immunoSEQ plates. Clones were read by immunoSEQ multiplex PCR, and TCRdb kept only the in-frame ones, dropping some. The sample holds over 2 million clones, roughly 92% seen once. V usage is TRBV2 and J usage is TRBJ2-5, with a possible D match to TRBD1 (7 bases). Sequenced material: naive CD4+ T cells from PBMCs. Noted subset: CD45RA+ positively selected. The TCR comes from a man aged 18 to 29 in good health. Some clones in this sample may be carry-over from other donors' samples. In DNA, the CDR3 is TGTGCCAGCAAAGGGGCAGGGGGGAGTGAAGAGACCCAGTACTTC. Translated: CASKGAGGSEETQYF.